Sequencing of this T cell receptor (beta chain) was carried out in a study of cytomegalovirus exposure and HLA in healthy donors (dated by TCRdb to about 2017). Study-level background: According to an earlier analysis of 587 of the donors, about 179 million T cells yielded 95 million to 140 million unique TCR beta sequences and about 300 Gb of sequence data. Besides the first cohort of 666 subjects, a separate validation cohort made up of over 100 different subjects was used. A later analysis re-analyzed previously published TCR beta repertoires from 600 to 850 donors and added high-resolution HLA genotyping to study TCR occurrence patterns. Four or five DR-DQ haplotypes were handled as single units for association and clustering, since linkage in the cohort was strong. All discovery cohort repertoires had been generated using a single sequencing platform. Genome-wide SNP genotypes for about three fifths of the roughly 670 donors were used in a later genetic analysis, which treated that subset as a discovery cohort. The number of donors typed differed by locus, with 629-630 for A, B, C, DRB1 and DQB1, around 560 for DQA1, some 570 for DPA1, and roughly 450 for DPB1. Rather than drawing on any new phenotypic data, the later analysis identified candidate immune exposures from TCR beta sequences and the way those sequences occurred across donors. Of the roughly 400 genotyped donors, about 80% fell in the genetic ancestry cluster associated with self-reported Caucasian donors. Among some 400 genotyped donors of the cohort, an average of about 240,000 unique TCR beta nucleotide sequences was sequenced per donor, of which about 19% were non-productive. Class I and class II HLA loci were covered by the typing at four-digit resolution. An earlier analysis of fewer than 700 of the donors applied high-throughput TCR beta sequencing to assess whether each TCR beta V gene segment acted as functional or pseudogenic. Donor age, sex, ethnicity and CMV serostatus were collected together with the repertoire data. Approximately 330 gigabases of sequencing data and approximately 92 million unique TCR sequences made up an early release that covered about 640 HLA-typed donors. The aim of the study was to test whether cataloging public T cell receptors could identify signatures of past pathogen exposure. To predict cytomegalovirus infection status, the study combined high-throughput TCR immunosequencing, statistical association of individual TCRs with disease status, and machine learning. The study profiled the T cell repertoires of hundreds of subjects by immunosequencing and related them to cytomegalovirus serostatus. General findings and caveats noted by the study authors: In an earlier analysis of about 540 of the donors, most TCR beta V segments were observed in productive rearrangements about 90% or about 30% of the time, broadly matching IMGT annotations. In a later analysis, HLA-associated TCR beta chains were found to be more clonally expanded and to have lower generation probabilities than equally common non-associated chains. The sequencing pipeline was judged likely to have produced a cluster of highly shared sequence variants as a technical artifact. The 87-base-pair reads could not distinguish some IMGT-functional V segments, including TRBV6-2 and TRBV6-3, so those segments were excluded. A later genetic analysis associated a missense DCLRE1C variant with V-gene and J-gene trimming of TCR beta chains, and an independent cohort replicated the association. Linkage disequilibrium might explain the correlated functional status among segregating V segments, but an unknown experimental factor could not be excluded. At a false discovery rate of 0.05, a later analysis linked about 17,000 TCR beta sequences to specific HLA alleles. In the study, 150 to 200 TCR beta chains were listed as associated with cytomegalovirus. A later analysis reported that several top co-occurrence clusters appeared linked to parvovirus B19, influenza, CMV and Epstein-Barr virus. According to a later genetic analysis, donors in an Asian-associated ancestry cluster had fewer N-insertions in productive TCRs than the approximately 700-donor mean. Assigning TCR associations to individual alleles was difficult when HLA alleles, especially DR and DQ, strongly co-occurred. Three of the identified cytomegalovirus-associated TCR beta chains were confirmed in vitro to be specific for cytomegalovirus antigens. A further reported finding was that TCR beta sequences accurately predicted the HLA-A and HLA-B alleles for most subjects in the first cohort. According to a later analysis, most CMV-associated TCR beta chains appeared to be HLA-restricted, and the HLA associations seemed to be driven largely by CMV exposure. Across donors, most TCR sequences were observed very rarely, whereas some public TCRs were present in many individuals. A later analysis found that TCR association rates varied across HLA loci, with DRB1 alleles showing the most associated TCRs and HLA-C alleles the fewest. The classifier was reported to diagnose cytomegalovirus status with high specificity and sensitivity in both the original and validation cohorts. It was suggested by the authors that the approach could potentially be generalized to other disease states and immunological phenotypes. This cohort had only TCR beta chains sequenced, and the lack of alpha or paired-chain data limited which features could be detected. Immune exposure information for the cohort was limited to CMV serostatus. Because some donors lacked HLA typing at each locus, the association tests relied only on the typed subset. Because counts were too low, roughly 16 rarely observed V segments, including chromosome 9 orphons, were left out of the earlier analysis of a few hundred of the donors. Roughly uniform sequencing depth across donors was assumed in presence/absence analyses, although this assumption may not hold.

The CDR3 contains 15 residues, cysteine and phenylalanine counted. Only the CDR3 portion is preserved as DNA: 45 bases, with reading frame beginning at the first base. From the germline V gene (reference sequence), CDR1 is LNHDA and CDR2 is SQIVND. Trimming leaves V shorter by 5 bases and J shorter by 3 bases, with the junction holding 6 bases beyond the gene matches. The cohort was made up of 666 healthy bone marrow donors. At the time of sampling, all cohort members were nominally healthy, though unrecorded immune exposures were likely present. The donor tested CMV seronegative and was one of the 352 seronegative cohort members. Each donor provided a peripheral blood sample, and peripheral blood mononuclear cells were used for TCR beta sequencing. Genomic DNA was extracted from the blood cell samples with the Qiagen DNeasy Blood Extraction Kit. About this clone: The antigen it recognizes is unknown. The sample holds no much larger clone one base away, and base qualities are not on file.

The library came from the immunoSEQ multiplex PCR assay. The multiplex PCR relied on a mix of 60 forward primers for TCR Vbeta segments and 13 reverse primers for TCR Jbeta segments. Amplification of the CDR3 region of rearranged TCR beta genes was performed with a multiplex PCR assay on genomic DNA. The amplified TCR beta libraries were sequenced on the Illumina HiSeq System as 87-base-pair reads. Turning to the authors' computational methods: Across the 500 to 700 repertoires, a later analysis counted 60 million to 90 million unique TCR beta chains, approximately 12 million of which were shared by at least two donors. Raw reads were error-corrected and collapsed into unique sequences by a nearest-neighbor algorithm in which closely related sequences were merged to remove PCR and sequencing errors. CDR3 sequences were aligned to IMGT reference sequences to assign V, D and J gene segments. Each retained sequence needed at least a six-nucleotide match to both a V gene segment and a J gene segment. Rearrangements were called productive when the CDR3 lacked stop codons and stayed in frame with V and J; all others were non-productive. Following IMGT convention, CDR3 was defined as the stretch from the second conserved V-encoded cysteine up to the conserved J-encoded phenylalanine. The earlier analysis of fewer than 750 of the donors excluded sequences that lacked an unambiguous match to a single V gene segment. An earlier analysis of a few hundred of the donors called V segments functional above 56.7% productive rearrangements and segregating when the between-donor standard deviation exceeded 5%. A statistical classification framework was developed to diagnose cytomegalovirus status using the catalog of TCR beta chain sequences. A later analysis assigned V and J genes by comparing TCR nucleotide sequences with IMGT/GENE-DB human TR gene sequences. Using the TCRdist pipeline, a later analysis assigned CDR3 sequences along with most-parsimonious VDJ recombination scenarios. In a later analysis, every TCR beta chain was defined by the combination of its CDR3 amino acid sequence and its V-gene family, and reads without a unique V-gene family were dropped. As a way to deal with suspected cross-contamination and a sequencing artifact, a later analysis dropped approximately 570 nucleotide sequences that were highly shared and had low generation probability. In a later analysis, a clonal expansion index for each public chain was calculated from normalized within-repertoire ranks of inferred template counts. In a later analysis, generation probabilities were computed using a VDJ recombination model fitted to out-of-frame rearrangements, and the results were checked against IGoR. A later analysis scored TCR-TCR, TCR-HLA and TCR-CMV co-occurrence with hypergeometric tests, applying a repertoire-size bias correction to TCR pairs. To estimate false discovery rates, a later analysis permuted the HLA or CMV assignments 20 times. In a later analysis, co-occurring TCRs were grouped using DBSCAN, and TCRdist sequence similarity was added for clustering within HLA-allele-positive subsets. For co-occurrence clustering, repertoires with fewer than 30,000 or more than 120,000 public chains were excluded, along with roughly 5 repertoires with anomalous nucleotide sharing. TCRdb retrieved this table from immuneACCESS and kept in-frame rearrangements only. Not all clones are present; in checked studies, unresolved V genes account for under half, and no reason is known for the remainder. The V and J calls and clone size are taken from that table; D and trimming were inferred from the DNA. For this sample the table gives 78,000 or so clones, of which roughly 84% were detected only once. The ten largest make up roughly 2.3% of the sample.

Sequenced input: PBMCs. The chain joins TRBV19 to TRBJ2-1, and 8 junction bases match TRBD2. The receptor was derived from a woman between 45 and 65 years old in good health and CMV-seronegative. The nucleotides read TGTGCCAGTAGTCCCCAGCGGGAGCACTACAATGAGCAGTTCTTC. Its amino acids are CASSPQREHYNEQFF. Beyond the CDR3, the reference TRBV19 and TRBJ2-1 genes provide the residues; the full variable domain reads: DGGITQSPKYLFRKEGQNVTLSCEQNLNHDAMYWYRQDPGQGLRLIYYSQIVNDFQKGDIAEGYSVSREKKESFPLTVTSAQKNPTAFYLCASSPQREHYNEQFFGPGTRLTVL.